One and the same sample provided the 13 T cell receptor beta chains below, sequenced in a study of blood T cells in healthy people across ages. A second PCR of 7 to 11 cycles used a sample-barcoded 5' primer and a J-beta primer mix. TCRdb analysed the 5' RACE reads with MiXCR anew, one entry per CDR3 protein. The table lists 500,000 to 700,000 distinct CDR3 sequences, 25% to 30% of them singletons. Sequencing used blood. Receptor source: a woman of 80 years or more in good health.

With regard to this clonotype: This may be a read error: a much more frequent sequence differs by one nucleotide. The V and J genes are TRBV7-2 and TRBJ1-4; no reliable D call. The germline CDR1 and CDR2 sequences are SGHTA and FQGNSA. CDR3 size: 14 residues. As DNA, the CDR3 is TGTGCCAGCAGCCTCCCCGGGAGCAAGGAAAAACGGTTTTTT. It codes for CASSLPGSKEKRFF.

The chain has TRBV7-8 and TRBJ2-7; D gene ambiguous. The germline V gene encodes CDR1 SGHVS and CDR2 FQNEAQ. Between the trimmed V and J ends, which lost 1 base and 2 bases, there was a span of 9 bases. CDR3 length: 14 residues. CDR3 region: CASSLGRQTYEQYF. The DNA of the CDR3 is TGTGCCAGCAGCTTAGGGCGGCAAACCTACGAGCAGTACTTC.

CDR3 sequence reads: CASSFFAGGRMNTEAFF. The CDR3 DNA reads TGTGCCAGCAGTTTCTTCGCAGGTGGTCGGATGAACACTGAAGCTTTCTTT. The chain is built from TRBV27 and TRBJ1-1; D is undetermined. This CDR3 region has 17 residues. V was shortened by 3 bases and J by 0 bases, with 17 bases between the two germline ends. Per germline, CDR1 MNHEY and CDR2 SMNVEV (reference sequence).

This clonotype was seen repeatedly, ten times or more. The V gene is TRBV7-6, the J gene TRBJ2-1, with TRBD2 identical over 8 bases. CDR1 is SGHVS and CDR2 is FNYEAQ in the germline V gene. Germline trimming cut 3 bases from V and 9 bases from J; bases unmatched to any gene: 1. The CDR3 spans 12 residues. The CDR3 is CASSFAGGEQFF. The CDR3 DNA reads TGTGCCAGCAGCTTTGCGGGGGGTGAGCAGTTCTTC.

Notes on this clonotype: The junction does not match germline at one end; this may be a read error. The CDR3 here is CASSYSDGSGANVLIF. The CDR3 DNA is TGTGCCAGCAGTTACTCGGATGGCTCTGGGGCCAACGTCCTGATTTTC. The J gene is TRBJ2-6, the V gene TRBV6-5; D might be TRBD1 (5 bases). CDR1 and CDR2 (germline): MNHEY, SVGAGI. This CDR3 comprises 16 residues.

This clonotype was observed at least ten times. The rearrangement joins TRBV6-2 or TRBV6-3 to TRBJ2-7; D gene ambiguous. Germline V gene data show CDR1 as MNHEY and CDR2 as SVGEGT. There are 13 residues in the CDR3. The V end lost 0 bases, the J end lost 1 base, and 4 bases lay between the germline ends. The CDR3 nucleotides are TGTGCCAGCAGTTACTCAGGTTCCTACGAGCAGTACTTC. Protein: CASSYSGSYEQYF.

The chain employs TRBV6-2 or TRBV6-3 and TRBJ2-1; D possibly uses TRBD1 or TRBD2 (5 bases each). V lost 8 bases and J 7 bases, leaving 12 bases between the germline ends. The CDR3 extends over 12 amino acids. Germline V CDR1 and CDR2: MNHEY, SVGEGT. CDR3 in amino acids: CASSGTTNEQFF. CDR3 in DNA: TGTGCCAGCTCCGGGACCACTAATGAGCAGTTCTTC.

Worth noting for this clonotype: An end of the junction differs from the germline gene, which may be a read error. The rearrangement uses TRBV7-7 and TRBJ2-2; D not certain. This CDR3 is 14 amino acids long. CDR1 and CDR2 (germline): SSHAT, FNYEAQ (reference sequence). In DNA, the CDR3 is TGTGCTAGCAGCTTGAGGACGAACACCGGGGAGCTGTTTTTT. Translation: CASSLRTNTGELFF.

On this clonotype: This may be a read error, as it is one base from a much larger clone. The rearrangement joins TRBV6-1 to TRBJ2-7; D not resolved. Germline V gene sequence: CDR1 MNHNS, CDR2 SASEGT. V shed 6 bases and J shed 4 bases, with 25 bases lying between them. The CDR3 is made up of 17 amino acids. The CDR3 bases are TGTGCCAGCAGCCCCAAGGGAAAAGGGATGGACGGGTACGAGCAGTACTTC. Residues: CASSPKGKGMDGYEQYF.

Ten or more counts support this clonotype. DNA for the CDR3: TGTGCCAGCAGCCTCCGGGGCAGCGGGGGCTTCCCGGAGAATGAGCAGTTCTTC. It encodes CASSLRGSGGFPENEQFF. The chain links TRBV6-2 or TRBV6-3 to TRBJ2-1; 8 nucleotides line up with TRBD2. The CDR3 has 18 amino acids. The ends lost 6 bases at V and 7 bases at J; junction bases unmatched: 20. CDR1 is MNHEY, CDR2 SVGEGT, per germline.

This clonotype was detected ten times or more. J is TRBJ2-1 and V is TRBV12-3 or TRBV12-4, with D possibly TRBD2 on 7 matching bases. V was shortened by 7 bases and J by 0 bases, with 19 bases between the two germline ends. This CDR3 is built from 17 residues. In DNA, the CDR3 is TGTGCCAGCATCCAGAGGGGGGGGGCCGGCTCCTACAATGAGCAGTTCTTC. This gives the protein CASIQRGGAGSYNEQFF.

V gene TRBV7-2 combines with J gene TRBJ2-1, with TRBD2 as a possible D gene (5 bases). V gave up 0 bases and J gave up 7 bases, with 19 bases separating them. The germline V gene encodes CDR1 SGHTA and CDR2 FQGNSA. This CDR3 contains 17 residues. The CDR3 DNA sequence: TGTGCCAGCAGCTTAGCCCCCGGGGATTACCGGGGAAATGAGCAGTTCTTC. It translates to CASSLAPGDYRGNEQFF.

Points on this clonotype: Being one base from a much bigger clone, this may be a read error. The chain couples TRBV27 to TRBJ2-3; 8 bases are a match to TRBD1. The germline gives CDR1 MNHEY, CDR2 SMNVEV (reference sequence). The CDR3 runs to 15 residues. CDR3 nucleotide sequence: TGTGCCAGCAGTTCACCAGGGGGCTTCACAGATACGCAGTGTTTT. Its translation: CASSSPGGFTDTQCF.